This T cell receptor (beta chain) originates from a study of CD8+ T cells in alopecia areata (dated by TCRdb to between 2017 and 2018). Regarding the study in general: Treated patients were enrolled in an open-label pilot trial of oral tofacitinib, 5 to 10 mg twice daily, for moderate-to-severe alopecia areata. Tofacitinib was given for 6 to 18 months, followed by 6 months of follow-up off drug to assess delayed response and recurrence. For the treated patients, the SALT score, which quantifies what percentage of scalp surface area is affected, served as the measure of disease severity. In both human patients and the C3H/HeJ mouse model, the study applied high-throughput TCRbeta sequencing to look at T cell clonal expansion in alopecia areata. In humans, TCRbeta sequencing was performed on scalp tissue and on sorted CD4+ and CD8+ peripheral blood T cells from healthy controls and from patients with patchy or totalis/universalis alopecia areata. Patients on tofacitinib were biopsied at baseline and after 4 and 24 weeks of treatment, and several of the patients also had a later scalp biopsy. Clonality in the scalp was compared among normal scalp (n=4), patchy alopecia areata scalp (n=8), and alopecia totalis/universalis scalp (n=8). RNA came from the PAXgene miRNA kit for fixed scalp, the miRNeasy kit for PBMCs, and the RNeasy kit for mouse skin. TCRbeta CDR3 regions were amplified by immunoSEQ multiplex PCR using 35 Vbeta forward and 13 Jbeta reverse primers. Broader findings and caveats from the paper: Because the treated cohort was small and had just a single nonresponder, larger studies are needed to establish links between baseline CD8+ expansion and response. Lesional scalp, especially in alopecia totalis/universalis, showed higher clonality and more expanded CD8+ clones than normal scalp, suggesting antigenic drive. Shared TCR sequences between patients were less evident than in mice, which may be partly attributable to HLA diversity in the patient population. With tofacitinib, both scalp clonality and the number of expanded CD8+ clones among the top 100 scalp clones went down significantly. Unlike mouse skin, where gammadelta T cells dominate, normal human skin contains resident alphabeta T cells that get sequenced too, which complicates analysis of the scalp TCR repertoire. Many expanded lesional clones were found to persist in scalp and blood during tofacitinib treatment, and relapse after treatment cessation may be partly explained by this persistence.

The meaning of the sample's time point label: around 26 weeks on oral tofacitinib. This specimen's treatment or condition label, interpreted: oral pan-JAK inhibitor, 5-10 mg twice daily. Peripheral blood and lesional scalp punch biopsies were obtained from patients with alopecia areata. PBMCs were separated by density centrifugation and stained for CD3, CD4 and CD8, after which CD4+ and CD8+ T cells were sorted on a FACSAria. With regard to this clone: Its antigen target is currently unknown. No much larger clone exists at a distance of one base, and base qualities are not known.

The library was prepared using the immunoSEQ multiplex PCR assay. RNA was extracted from all samples and reverse transcribed into cDNA as template for TCR sequencing. First-strand cDNA was synthesized with SuperScript III using a 2:1 mix of oligo-dT and random hexamers. A synthetic immune receptor repertoire was used to assess amplification bias, and residual bias was removed computationally. The study's processing was this. After raw reads were preprocessed to remove errors, the CDR3 was defined following IMGT conventions as running from the conserved cysteine to phenylalanine. To get clonality, Shannon entropy was normalized by log2 of the number of productive unique TCRs and the result was subtracted from 1. Scalp TCRbeta sequences were cross-referenced with sorted blood CD4 and CD8 repertoires so that the CD4 or CD8 identity of scalp clones could be inferred. TCRdb took over this immuneACCESS table, retaining in-frame rearrangements with V and J assigned. Such tables are incomplete; in checked studies, under half of the missing clones stem from an unresolved V gene, and the remainder is unexplained. V and J calls and clone size are as listed in that table; D and trimming were resolved from the DNA. Within this sample are 180,000 or so clones, with 58% of them counted one time only. 5.5% of the sample is taken by the ten largest.

This material consisted of CD4+ T cells sorted from blood, taken at week 24, from a patient treated with tofacitinib. The origin of this receptor is a human donor with alopecia areata.

The CDR3 reads CASTTGTGRNYGYTF. The nucleotides are TGTGCCAGTACTACCGGGACAGGGAGAAACTATGGCTACACCTTC. The chain couples TRBV19 to TRBJ1-2; TRBD1 agrees with 9 junctional bases. Unmatched junction bases come to 8, with V trimmed by 7 bases and J by 2 bases. The CDR3, from cysteine to phenylalanine, totals 15 residues. Only the CDR3 region is kept as DNA, spanning 45 bases read in frame from base 1. CDR1 and CDR2 are read off the germline V gene (reference sequence) as LNHDA and SQIVND.